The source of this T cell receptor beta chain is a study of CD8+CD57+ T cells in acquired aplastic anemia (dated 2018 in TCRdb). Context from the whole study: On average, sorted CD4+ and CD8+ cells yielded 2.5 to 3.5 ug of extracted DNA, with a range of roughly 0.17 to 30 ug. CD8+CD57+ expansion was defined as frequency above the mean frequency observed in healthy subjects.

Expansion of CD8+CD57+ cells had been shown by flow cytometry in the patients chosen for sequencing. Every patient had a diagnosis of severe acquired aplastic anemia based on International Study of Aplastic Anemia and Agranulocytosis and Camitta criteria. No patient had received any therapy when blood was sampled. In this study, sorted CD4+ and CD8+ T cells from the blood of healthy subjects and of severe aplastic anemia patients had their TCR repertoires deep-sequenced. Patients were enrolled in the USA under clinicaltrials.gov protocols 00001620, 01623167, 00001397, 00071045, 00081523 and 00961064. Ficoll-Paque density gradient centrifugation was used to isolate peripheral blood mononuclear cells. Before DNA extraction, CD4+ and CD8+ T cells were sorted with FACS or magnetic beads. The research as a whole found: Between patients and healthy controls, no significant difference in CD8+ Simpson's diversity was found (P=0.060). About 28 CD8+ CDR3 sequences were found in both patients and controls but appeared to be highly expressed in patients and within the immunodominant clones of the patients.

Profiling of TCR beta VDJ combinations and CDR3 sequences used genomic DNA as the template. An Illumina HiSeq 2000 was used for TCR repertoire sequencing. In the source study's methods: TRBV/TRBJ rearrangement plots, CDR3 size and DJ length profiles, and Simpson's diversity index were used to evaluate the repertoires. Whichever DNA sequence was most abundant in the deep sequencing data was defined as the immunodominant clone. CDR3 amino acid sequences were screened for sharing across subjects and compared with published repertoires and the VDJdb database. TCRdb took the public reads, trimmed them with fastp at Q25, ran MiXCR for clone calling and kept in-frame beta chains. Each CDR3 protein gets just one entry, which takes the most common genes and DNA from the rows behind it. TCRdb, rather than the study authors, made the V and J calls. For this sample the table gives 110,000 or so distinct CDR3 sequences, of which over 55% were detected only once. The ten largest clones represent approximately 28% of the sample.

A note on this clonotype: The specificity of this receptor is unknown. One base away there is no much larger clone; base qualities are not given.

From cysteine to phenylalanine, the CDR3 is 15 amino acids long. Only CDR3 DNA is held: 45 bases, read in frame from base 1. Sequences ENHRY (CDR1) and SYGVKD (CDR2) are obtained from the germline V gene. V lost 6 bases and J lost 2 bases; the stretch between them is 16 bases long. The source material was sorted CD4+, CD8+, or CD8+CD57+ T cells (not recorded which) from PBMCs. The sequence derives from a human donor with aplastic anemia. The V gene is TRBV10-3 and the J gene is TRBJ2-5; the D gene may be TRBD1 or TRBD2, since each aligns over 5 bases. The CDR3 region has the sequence CAIRSEGQDQETQYF. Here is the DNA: TGTGCCATCAGGTCCGAGGGGCAGGATCAAGAGACCCAGTACTTC.